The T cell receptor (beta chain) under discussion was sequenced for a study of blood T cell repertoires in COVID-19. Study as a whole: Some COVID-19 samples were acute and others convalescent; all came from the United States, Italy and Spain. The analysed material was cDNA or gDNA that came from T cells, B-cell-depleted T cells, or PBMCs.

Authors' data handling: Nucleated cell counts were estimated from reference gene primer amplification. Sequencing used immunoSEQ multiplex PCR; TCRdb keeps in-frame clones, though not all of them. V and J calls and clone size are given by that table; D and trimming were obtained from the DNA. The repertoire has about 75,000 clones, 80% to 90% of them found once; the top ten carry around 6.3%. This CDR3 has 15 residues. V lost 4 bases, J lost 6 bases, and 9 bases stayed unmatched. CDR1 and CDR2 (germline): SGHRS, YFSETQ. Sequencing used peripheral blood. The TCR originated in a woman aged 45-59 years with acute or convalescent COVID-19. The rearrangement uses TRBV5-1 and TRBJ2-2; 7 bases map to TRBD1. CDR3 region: CASSLGTVFPGELFF. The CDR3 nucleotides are TGCGCCAGCAGCCTGGGGACAGTTTTTCCCGGGGAGCTGTTTTTT.